These 8 T cell receptor beta chains came from one sample sequenced in a study of blood T cell repertoires in COVID-19. Data came from immunoSEQ multiplex PCR; TCRdb stores just in-frame clones and leaves some out. In the table there are approximately 150,000 clones, 85% to 90% of which are singletons. The sequenced sample was peripheral blood. The receptors come from a man aged 45-60 years who had recovered from COVID-19.

The chain employs TRBV15 and TRBJ2-1, with a possible D match to TRBD2 (6 bases). Trimming cost V 0 bases and J 11 bases, with 20 bases left between them. The germline V gene has CDR1 LNHNV and CDR2 YYDKDF (reference sequence). This CDR3 has 16 amino acids. The CDR3 DNA reads as TGTGCCACCAGCAGAGATCCAGACCTTAGGAGGGTCCAGCAGTTCTTC. Translating gives CATSRDPDLRRVQQFF.

As to this clone: The sample contains more than one DNA sequence encoding this CDR3. The rearrangement links TRBV6-5 to TRBJ1-6, with TRBD1 matching 8 bases. The length of the CDR3 is 14 residues. Germline V lookup: CDR1 MNHEY, CDR2 SVGAGI. The junction had 2 bases not matched to a gene; V was cut back by 3 bases and J by 7 bases. The CDR3 sequence: CASSYRDRNSPLHF. In DNA form, the CDR3 reads TGTGCCAGCAGTTATAGGGACAGGAATTCACCCCTCCACTTT.

The chain couples TRBV13 to TRBJ1-1; 7 bases agree with TRBD1. Germline lookup yields CDR1 PRHDT and CDR2 FYEKMQ (reference sequence). This CDR3 region has 17 residues. V lost 1 base to trimming and J lost 0 bases; unmatched junction nucleotides: 8. The CDR3: CASSLAFRDRLNTEAFF. The CDR3 nucleotides are TGTGCCAGCAGCTTAGCTTTCAGGGACAGATTGAACACTGAAGCTTTCTTT.

The chain uses TRBV27 and TRBJ2-3; 8 bases are shared with TRBD2. The germline V gene has CDR1 MNHEY and CDR2 SMNVEV (reference sequence). Trimming took 3 bases from V and 1 from J; bases not matched to a gene: 6. The CDR3 is made up of 16 amino acids. The CDR3 sequence is CASSFIAGSRTDTQYF. The CDR3, as DNA: TGTGCCAGCAGTTTTATAGCGGGGTCCCGCACAGATACGCAGTATTTT.

The chain combines TRBV6-5 with TRBJ2-2, with 12 bases identical to TRBD2. This CDR3 has 15 residues. Germline CDR1 MNHEY, CDR2 SVGAGI. J gave up 6 bases and V 2 bases, and 1 base lay outside the gene matches. CDR3 in amino acids: CASSYGTSGPGELFF. The CDR3 bases are TGTGCCAGCAGTTACGGGACTAGCGGGCCCGGGGAGCTGTTTTTT.

The rearrangement joins TRBV2 to TRBJ2-5; TRBD2 agrees at 15 bases. Germline loops: CDR1 SNHLY, CDR2 FYNNEI. The junction had 10 bases not matched to a gene; V was cut back by 6 bases and J by 5 bases. The CDR3 consists of 17 residues. CDR3 sequence (DNA): TGTGCCAGCAGCGATGGACTAGCGGGGGGGCCTGGTGAGACCCAGTACTTC. Its translation is CASSDGLAGGPGETQYF. The full variable domain, with the rest looked up from reference TRBV2 and TRBJ2-5, is EPEVTQTPSHQVTQMGQEVILRCVPISNHLYFYWYRQILGQKVEFLVSFYNNEISEKSEIFDDQFSVERPDGSNFTLKIRSTKLEDSAMYFCASSDGLAGGPGETQYFGPGTRLLVL.

The chain couples TRBV15 to TRBJ2-5, with 9 bases fitting TRBD2. The length of the CDR3 is 13 residues. Trimming at V came to 8 bases and at J to 5 bases, leaving 6 bases not matched to a gene. Germline V gene data show CDR1 as LNHNV and CDR2 as YYDKDF (reference sequence). CDR3 loop: CATGLAGLETQYF. The CDR3 nucleotides are TGTGCCACCGGCCTAGCGGGATTGGAGACCCAGTACTTC. Drawing the rest from reference TRBV15 and TRBJ2-5, the complete variable domain is DAMVIQNPRYQVTQFGKPVTLSCSQTLNHNVMYWYQQKSSQAPKLLFHYYDKDFNNEADTPDNFQSRRPNTSFCFLDIRSPGLGDTAMYLCATGLAGLETQYFGPGTRLLVL.

This clone appeared once. The chain recombines TRBV7-2 with TRBJ2-5; D possibly corresponds to TRBD2 (7 bases). Trimming pared 1 base from V and 6 bases from J, leaving 9 bases between. The CDR3 length is 13 residues. Germline values: CDR1 SGHTA, CDR2 FQGNSA. The CDR3 loop reads CASSLGGGQTQYF. The CDR3 DNA reads as TGTGCCAGCAGCTTAGGGGGGGGGCAGACCCAGTACTTC.